The 8 T cell receptor beta chains given below trace back to one sample, sequenced in a study of metastatic and nonmetastatic thyroid tumors. Through MiXCR, TCRdb re-clonotyped the PCR reads. The sample lists 40,000 to 50,000 clones, about 4.2% occurring once. All patients reached thyroid surgery having received no treatment beforehand. Sequenced material: blood. These receptors were taken from a female donor with papillary thyroid cancer or a benign thyroid nodule (not recorded which). Some clones in this sample may be carry-over from other donors' samples.

This clone was observed many times. The rearrangement links TRBV20-1 to TRBJ1-6, with 7 bases aligning to TRBD1. Trimming cost V 2 bases and J 9 bases; bases outside gene matches: 10. There are 15 residues in the CDR3. In germline, CDR1 is DFQATT, CDR2 SNEGSKA (reference sequence). The CDR3 loop reads CSARRPGTETSPLHF. The CDR3 nucleotides read TGCAGTGCTAGACGCCCGGGGACAGAGACTTCACCCCTCCACTTT.

By proportion, this clone is medium-sized. The V and J genes are TRBV6-1 and TRBJ1-6; the match to TRBD1 covers 7 bases. V gave up 6 bases and J gave up 3 bases; unmatched junction bases: 5. The length of the CDR3 is 15 residues. From germline, CDR1 is MNHNS and CDR2 SASEGT. Here the CDR3 reads CASRQRDSYNSPLHF. CDR3 bases: TGTGCCAGCAGGCAGCGGGACAGCTATAATTCACCCCTCCACTTT.

This clone was detected a few times. J is TRBJ1-6 and V is TRBV28, with a tentative D call TRBD1 (5 bases). Germline V gene data show CDR1 as MDHEN and CDR2 as SYDVKM. V dropped 5 bases and J dropped 8 bases, with 13 bases sitting between them. The CDR3 spans 14 residues. Written as DNA, the CDR3 is TGTGCCAGCAGTCCGGGACTAGGCGATTCACCCCTCCACTTT. It encodes CASSPGLGDSPLHF.

This clone has ten or more counts. This sequence joins TRBV11-2 and TRBJ2-7, with unresolved D. V lost 2 bases to trimming and J lost 5 bases, with 10 bases between them. This CDR3 comprises 13 residues. Per the germline V gene, CDR1 is SGHAT and CDR2 is FQNNGV. The CDR3 nucleotides are TGTGCCAGCAGCTTATCCAGCGTCCACGAGCAGTACTTC. It yields the protein CASSLSSVHEQYF.

About this clone itself: Mismatch with germline at one junction end may stem from a read error. The chain is built from TRBV20-1 and TRBJ2-5; 8 bases map to TRBD2. The CDR3 is 15 amino acids. Looked up from germline, CDR1 is DFQATT and CDR2 is SNEGSKA (reference sequence). CDR3 DNA: TGCAGTGCTAGCCCCGGGCTAGCGGGCCAAGGGACCCAGTGCTTC. It is translated as CSASPGLAGQGTQCF.

The V and J genes are TRBV3-1 and TRBJ1-1; no reliable D call. CDR3 length: 12 residues. The germline V gene encodes CDR1 LGHDT and CDR2 YNNKEL (reference sequence). The V end lost 8 bases, the J end lost 11 bases, and 18 bases lay between the germline ends. The CDR3 reads CASGDDLRKAFF. The CDR3 DNA is TGTGCCAGCGGAGACGACTTGAGAAAGGCTTTCTTT.

The sample holds many counts of this clone. The genes are TRBV30 and TRBJ1-4; the match to TRBD1 covers 8 bases. Per the germline V gene, CDR1 is GTSNPN and CDR2 is SVGIG (reference sequence). Trimming took 3 bases from V and 5 from J; bases not matched to a gene: 5. The length of the CDR3 is 14 residues. The CDR3 sequence: CAWRGTGGNEKLFF. In DNA form, the CDR3 reads TGTGCCTGGAGAGGGACAGGTGGGAATGAAAAACTGTTTTTT. Full variable domain (outside the CDR3, taken from reference TRBV30 and TRBJ1-4): SQTIHQWPATLVQPVGSPLSLECTVEGTSNPNLYWYRQAAGRGLQLLFYSVGIGQISSEVPQNLSASRPQDRQFILSSKKLLLSDSGFYLCAWRGTGGNEKLFFGSGTQLSVL.

As to this clone: A read error may produce the germline difference seen at one junction end. This sequence joins TRBV6-1 and TRBJ1-2; D unresolved. The CDR3 is 13 residues long. Germline CDR1 reads MNHNS; CDR2 reads SASEGT. The chain's CDR3 is CANSTRAVPGYTF. CDR3 nucleotides: TGTGCCAACAGTACCCGGGCGGTCCCCGGCTACACCTTC.